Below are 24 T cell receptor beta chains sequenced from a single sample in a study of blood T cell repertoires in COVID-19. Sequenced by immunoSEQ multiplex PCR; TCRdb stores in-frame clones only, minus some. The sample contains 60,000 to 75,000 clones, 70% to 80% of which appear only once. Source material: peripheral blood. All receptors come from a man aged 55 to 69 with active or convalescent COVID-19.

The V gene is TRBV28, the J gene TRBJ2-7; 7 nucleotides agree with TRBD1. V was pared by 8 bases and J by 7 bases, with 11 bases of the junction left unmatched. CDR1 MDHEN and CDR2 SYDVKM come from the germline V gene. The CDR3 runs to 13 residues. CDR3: CASCRDREGEQYF. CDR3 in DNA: TGTGCCAGCTGTCGGGACAGAGAAGGTGAGCAGTACTTC.

This CDR3 is CASSPADRGEGGYTF. CDR3 nucleotides: TGCGCCAGCAGCCCGGCGGACAGGGGCGAGGGTGGCTACACCTTC. The V and J genes are TRBV5-1 and TRBJ1-2; TRBD1 matches at 9 bases. This CDR3 comprises 15 residues. The J segment lost 7 bases and the V segment lost 4 bases, leaving 11 bases of the junction unmatched. CDR1 and CDR2 (germline): SGHRS, YFSETQ. The whole variable domain, filled in from reference TRBV5-1 and TRBJ1-2, reads KAGVTQTPRYLIKTRGQQVTLSCSPISGHRSVSWYQQTPGQGLQFLFEYFSETQRNKGNFPGRFSGRQFSNSRSEMNVSTLELGDSALYLCASSPADRGEGGYTFGSGTRLTVV.

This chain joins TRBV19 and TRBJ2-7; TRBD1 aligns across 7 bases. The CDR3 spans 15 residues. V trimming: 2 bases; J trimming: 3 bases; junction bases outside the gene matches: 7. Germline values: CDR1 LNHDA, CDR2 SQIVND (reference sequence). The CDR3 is CASSINRGSFYEQYF. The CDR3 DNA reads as TGTGCCAGTAGTATAAACAGGGGTTCGTTCTACGAGCAGTACTTC.

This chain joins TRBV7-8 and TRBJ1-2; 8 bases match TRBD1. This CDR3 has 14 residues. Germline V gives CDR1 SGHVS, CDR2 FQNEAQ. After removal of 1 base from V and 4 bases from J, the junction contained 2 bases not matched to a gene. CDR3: CASSLEQGVYGYTF. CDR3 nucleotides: TGTGCCAGCAGCTTAGAACAGGGGGTCTATGGCTACACCTTC.

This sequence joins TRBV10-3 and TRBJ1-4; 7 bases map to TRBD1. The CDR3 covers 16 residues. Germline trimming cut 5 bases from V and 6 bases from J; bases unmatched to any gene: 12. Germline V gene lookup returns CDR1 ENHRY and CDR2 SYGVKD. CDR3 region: CAISQHLTGLDEKLFF. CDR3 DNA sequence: TGTGCCATCAGTCAACATTTGACAGGGCTGGATGAAAAACTGTTTTTT.

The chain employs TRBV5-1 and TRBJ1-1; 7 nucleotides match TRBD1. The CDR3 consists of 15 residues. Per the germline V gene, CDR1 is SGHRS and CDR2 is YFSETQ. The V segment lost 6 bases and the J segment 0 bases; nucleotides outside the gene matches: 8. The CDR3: CASKPAGTVNTEAFF. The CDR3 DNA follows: TGCGCCAGCAAACCCGCCGGGACAGTGAACACTGAAGCTTTCTTT.

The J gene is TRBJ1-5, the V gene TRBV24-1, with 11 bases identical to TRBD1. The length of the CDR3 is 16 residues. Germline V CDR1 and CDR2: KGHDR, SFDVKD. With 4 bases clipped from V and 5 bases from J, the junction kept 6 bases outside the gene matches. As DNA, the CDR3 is TGTGCCACCAGTGAGCACGGGACAGGGGGTGATCAGCCCCAGCATTTT. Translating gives CATSEHGTGGDQPQHF.

The CDR3 DNA is TGTGCCAGCAGCTCTACCCCCGGGACAGGGGATGAAAAACTGTTTTTT. As protein: CASSSTPGTGDEKLFF. V usage is TRBV11-2 and J usage is TRBJ1-4, with TRBD1 identical over 10 bases. The CDR3 totals 16 residues. Looked up from germline, CDR1 is SGHAT and CDR2 is FQNNGV. Trimming at V came to 4 bases and at J to 6 bases, leaving 8 bases not matched to a gene.

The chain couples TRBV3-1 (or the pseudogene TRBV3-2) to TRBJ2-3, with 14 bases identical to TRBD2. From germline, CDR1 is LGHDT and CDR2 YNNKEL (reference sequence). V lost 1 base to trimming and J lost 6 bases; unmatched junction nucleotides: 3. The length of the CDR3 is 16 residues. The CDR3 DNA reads TGTGCCAGCAGCCAAGGACTAGCGGGGGGGGAGGATACGCAGTATTTT. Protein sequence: CASSQGLAGGEDTQYF.

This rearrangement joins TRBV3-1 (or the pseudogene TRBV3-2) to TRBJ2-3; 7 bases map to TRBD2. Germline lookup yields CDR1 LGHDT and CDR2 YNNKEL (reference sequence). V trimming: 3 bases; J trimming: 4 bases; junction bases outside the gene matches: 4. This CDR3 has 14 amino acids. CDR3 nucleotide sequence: TGTGCCAGCAGCCACCGGGGGGTGTCAGATACGCAGTATTTT. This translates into CASSHRGVSDTQYF.

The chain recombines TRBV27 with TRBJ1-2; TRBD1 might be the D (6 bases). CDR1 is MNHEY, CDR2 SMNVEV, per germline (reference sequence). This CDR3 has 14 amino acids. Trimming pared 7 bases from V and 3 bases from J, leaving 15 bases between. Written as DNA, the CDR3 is TGTGCCAGCACCGGGGGGCAGGGCGACTATGGCTACACCTTC. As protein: CASTGGQGDYGYTF.

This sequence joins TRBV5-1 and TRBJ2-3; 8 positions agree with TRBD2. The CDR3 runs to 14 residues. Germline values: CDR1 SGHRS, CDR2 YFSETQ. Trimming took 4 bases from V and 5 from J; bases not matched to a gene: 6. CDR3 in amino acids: CASSTLTSEDTQYF. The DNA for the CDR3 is TGCGCCAGCAGCACCCTGACTAGCGAAGATACGCAGTATTTT.

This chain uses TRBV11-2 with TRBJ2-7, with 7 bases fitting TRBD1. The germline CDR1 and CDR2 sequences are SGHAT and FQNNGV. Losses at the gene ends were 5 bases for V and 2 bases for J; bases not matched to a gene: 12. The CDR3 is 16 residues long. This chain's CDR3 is CASSRTGAIPPYEQYF. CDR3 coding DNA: TGTGCCAGCAGCCGTACAGGGGCGATCCCGCCCTACGAGCAGTACTTC.

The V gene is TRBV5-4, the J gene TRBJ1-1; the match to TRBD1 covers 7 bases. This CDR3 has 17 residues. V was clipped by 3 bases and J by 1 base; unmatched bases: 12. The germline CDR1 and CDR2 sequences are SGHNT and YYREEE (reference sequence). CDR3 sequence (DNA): TGTGCCAGCAGCTCGAAGAAATTACAGGGGACGAACACTGAAGCTTTCTTT. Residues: CASSSKKLQGTNTEAFF.

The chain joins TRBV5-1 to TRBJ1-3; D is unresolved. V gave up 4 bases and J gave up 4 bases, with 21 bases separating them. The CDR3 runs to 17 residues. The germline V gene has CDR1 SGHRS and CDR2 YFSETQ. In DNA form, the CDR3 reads TGCGCCAGCAGCCCAGGACTCACGGGTACTTCCGGAAACACCATATATTTT. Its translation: CASSPGLTGTSGNTIYF.

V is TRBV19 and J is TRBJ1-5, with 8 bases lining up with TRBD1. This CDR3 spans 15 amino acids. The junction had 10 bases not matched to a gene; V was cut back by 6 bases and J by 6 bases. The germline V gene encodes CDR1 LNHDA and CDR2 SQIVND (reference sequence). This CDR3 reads CASSPGTGFGQPQHF. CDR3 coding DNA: TGTGCCAGTAGCCCCGGGACAGGTTTCGGTCAGCCCCAGCATTTT.

CDR3 coding DNA: TGCGCCAGCAGCCAGGGACTTGGATGGGAAAAACTGTTTTTT. It yields the protein CASSQGLGWEKLFF. This rearrangement joins TRBV5-1 to TRBJ1-4; D perhaps matches TRBD1 (5 bases). The ends were cut back, 4 bases at V and 8 bases at J, with 15 bases in the middle. The germline V gene encodes CDR1 SGHRS and CDR2 YFSETQ. This CDR3 contains 14 residues.

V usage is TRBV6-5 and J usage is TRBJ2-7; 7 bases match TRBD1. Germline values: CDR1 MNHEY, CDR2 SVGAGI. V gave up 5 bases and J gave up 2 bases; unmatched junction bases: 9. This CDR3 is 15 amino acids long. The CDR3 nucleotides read TGTGCCAGCAGTATGGACAGGCTTCTAACCTACGAGCAGTACTTC. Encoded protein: CASSMDRLLTYEQYF.

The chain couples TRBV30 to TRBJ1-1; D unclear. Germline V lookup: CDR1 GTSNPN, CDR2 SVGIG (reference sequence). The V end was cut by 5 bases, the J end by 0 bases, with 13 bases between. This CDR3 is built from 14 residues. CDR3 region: CAWFPQLLNTEAFF. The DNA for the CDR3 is TGTGCCTGGTTTCCCCAACTATTGAACACTGAAGCTTTCTTT.

The CDR3 protein is CASRDYHSYEQYF. CDR3 nucleotides: TGTGCCAGCCGGGACTACCATTCCTACGAGCAGTACTTC. The chain recombines TRBV19 with TRBJ2-7; 7 nucleotides align to TRBD2. Germline V CDR1 and CDR2: LNHDA, SQIVND (reference sequence). CDR3 length equals 13 residues. The V and J ends lost 9 bases and 1 base, in that order; junction bases with no gene match: 6.

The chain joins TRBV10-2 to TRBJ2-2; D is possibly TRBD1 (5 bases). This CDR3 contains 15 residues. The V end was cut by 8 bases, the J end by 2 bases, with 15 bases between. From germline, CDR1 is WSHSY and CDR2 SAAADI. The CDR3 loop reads CASRIGATNTGELFF. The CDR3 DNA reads TGCGCCAGCCGTATAGGGGCAACAAACACCGGGGAGCTGTTTTTT.

CDR3 in amino acids: CASSYSTLRSGYEQYF. The CDR3 region has the DNA TGTGCCAGCAGTTACTCGACCCTTCGGTCGGGGTACGAGCAGTACTTC. The J gene is TRBJ2-7, the V gene TRBV6-2 or TRBV6-3; D is possibly TRBD2 (5 bases). V was shortened by 0 bases and J by 4 bases, with 16 bases between the two germline ends. Germline-derived CDR1 and CDR2 are MNHEY and SVGEGT. The CDR3 consists of 16 residues.

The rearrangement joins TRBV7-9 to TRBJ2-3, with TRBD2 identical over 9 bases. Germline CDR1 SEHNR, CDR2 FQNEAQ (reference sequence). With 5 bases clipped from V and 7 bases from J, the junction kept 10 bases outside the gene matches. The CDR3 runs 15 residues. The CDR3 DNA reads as TGTGCCAGCAGCCCCCGGGCTAGCGGGGTATATACGCAGTATTTT. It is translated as CASSPRASGVYTQYF. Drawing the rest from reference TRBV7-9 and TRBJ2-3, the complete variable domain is DTGVSQNPRHKITKRGQNVTFRCDPISEHNRLYWYRQTLGQGPEFLTYFQNEAQLEKSRLLSDRFSAERPKGSFSTLEIQRTEQGDSAMYLCASSPRASGVYTQYFGPGTRLTVL.

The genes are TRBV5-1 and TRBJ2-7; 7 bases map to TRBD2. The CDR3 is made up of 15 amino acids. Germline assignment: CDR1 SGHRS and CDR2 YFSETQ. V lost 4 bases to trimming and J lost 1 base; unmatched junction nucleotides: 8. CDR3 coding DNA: TGCGCCAGCAGCCCGGGGGGTGGGGAATCCTACGAGCAGTACTTC. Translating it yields CASSPGGGESYEQYF.